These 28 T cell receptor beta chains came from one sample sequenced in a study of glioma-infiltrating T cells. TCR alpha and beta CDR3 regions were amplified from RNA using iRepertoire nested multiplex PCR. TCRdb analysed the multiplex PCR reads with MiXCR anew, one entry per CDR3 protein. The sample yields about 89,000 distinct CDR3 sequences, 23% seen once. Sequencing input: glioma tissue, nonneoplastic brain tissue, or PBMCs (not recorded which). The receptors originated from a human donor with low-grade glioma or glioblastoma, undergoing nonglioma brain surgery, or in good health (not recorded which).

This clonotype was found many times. CDR3 nucleotide sequence: TGTGCCAGCAGTACCTCCGGGACTAGCTTCCATGAGCAGTTCTTC. Residues: CASSTSGTSFHEQFF. J is TRBJ2-1 and V is TRBV6-2 or TRBV6-3, with 9 positions matching TRBD2. The CDR3 is 15 amino acids. Germline assignment: CDR1 MNHEY and CDR2 SVGEGT. V dropped 5 bases and J dropped 8; count of bases not matched to a gene: 10.

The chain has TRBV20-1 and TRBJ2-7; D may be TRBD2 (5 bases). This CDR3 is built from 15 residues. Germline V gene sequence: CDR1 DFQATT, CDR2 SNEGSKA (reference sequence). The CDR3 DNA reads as TGCAGCGTTGAAGCCCCCGGGGATAGCTCCTACGAGCAGTACTTC. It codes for CSVEAPGDSSYEQYF.

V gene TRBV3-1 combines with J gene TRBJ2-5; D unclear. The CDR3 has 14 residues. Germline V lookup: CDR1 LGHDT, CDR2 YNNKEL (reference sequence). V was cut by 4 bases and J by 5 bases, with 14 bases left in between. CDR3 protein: CASSPRGGTETQYF. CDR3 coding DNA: TGTGCCAGCAGCCCGCGAGGTGGTACGGAGACCCAGTACTTC.

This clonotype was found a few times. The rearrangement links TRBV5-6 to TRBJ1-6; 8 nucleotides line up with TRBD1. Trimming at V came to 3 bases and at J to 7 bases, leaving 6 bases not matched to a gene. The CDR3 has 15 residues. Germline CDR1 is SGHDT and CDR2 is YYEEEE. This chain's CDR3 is CASSYDRGKNSPLHF. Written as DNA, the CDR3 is TGTGCCAGCAGCTACGACAGGGGAAAGAATTCACCCCTCCACTTT.

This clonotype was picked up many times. This chain's CDR3 is CASSLDRGPDTIYF. In nucleotides, the CDR3 is TGTGCCAGCAGCCTTGACAGGGGGCCGGACACCATATATTTT. The gene calls are TRBV7-9 and TRBJ1-3; 10 positions agree with TRBD1. In germline, CDR1 is SEHNR, CDR2 FQNEAQ (reference sequence). There are 14 residues in the CDR3. Trimming removed 5 bases from V and 8 bases from J; junction bases left unmatched: 6. Supplemented by reference TRBV7-9 and TRBJ1-3, the full variable domain reads DTGVSQNPRHKITKRGQNVTFRCDPISEHNRLYWYRQTLGQGPEFLTYFQNEAQLEKSRLLSDRFSAERPKGSFSTLEIQRTEQGDSAMYLCASSLDRGPDTIYFGEGSWLTVV.

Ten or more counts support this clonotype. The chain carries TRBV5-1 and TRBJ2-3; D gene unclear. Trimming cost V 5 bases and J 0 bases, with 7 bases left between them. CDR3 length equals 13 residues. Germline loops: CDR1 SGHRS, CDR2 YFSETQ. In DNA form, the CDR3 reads TGCGCCAGCAGAGCGCAGAGCACAGATACGCAGTATTTT. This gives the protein CASRAQSTDTQYF.

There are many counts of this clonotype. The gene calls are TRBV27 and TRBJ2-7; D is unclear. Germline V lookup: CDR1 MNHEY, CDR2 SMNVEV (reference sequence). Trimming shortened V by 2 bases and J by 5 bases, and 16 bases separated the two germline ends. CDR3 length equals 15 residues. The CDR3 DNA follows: TGTGCCAGCAGTTTAAGGAGTACCCCCCCGGACGAGCAGTACTTC. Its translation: CASSLRSTPPDEQYF.

The CDR3, as DNA: TGTGCCAGCTCACCACCACAGCGGGGGTACTACGAGCAGTACTTC. It yields the protein CASSPPQRGYYEQYF. The chain recombines TRBV18 with TRBJ2-7; 8 bases agree with TRBD2. This CDR3 contains 15 residues. From germline, CDR1 is KGHSH and CDR2 LQKENI. Trimming at V came to 0 bases and at J to 3 bases, leaving 4 bases not matched to a gene.

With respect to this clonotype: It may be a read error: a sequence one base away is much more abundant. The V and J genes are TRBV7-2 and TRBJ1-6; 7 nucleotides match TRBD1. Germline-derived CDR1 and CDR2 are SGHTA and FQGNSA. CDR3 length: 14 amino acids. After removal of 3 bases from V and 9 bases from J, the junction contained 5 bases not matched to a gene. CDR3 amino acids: CASSFRQGSSPLHF. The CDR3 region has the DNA TGTGCCAGCAGCTTTCGACAGGGTAGTTCACCCCTCCACTTT.

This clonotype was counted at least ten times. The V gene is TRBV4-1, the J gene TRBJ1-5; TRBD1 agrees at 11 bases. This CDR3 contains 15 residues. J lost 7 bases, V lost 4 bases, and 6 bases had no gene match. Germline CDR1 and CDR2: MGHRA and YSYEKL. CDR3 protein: CASSPGTGGPQPQHF. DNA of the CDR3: TGCGCCAGCAGCCCGGGGACAGGGGGTCCACAGCCCCAGCATTTT.

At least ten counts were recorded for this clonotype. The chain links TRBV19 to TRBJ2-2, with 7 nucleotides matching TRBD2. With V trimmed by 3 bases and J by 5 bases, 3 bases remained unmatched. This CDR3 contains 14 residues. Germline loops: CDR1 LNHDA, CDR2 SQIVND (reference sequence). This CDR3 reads CASSIRTSTGELFF. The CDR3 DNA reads TGTGCCAGTAGTATTCGGACTAGTACCGGGGAGCTGTTTTTT.

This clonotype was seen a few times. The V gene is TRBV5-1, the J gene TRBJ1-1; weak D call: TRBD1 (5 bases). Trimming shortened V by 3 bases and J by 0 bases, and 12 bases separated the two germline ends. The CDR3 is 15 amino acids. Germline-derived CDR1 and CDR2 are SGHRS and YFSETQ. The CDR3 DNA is TGCGCCAGCAGCTCCCACTCGACAGTGAACACTGAAGCTTTCTTT. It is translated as CASSSHSTVNTEAFF.

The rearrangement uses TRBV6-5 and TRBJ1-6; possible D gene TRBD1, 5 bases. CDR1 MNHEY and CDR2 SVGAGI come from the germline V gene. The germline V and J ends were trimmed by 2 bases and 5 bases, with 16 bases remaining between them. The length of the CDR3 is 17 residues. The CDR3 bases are TGTGCCAGCAGTTACCCCTTACCCGGGGCCGATAATTCACCCCTCCACTTT. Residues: CASSYPLPGADNSPLHF.

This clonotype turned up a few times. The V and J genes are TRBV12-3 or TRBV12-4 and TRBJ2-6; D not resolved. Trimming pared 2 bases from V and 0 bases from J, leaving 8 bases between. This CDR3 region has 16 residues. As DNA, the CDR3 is TGTGCCAGCAGTTTACTGACGGTCTCTGGGGCCAACGTCCTGACTTTC. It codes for CASSLLTVSGANVLTF.

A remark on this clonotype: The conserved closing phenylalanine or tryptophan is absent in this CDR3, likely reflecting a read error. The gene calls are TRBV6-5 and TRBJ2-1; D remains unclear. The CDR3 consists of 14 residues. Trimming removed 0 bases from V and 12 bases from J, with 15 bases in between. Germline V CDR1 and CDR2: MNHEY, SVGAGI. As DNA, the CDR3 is TGTGCCAGCAGTTACTCGATCGGGTTGTTTGGGCAGTTCCTC. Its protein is CASSYSIGLFGQFL.

The chain's CDR3 is CASSPSQTRAEQYF. For the CDR3, the DNA is TGTGCCAGCTCACCAAGCCAGACCCGGGCGGAGCAGTACTTC. The rearrangement uses TRBV18 and TRBJ2-7; D remains ambiguous. The CDR3 totals 14 residues. Looked up from germline, CDR1 is KGHSH and CDR2 is LQKENI. V was cut by 2 bases and J by 7 bases, with 15 bases left in between.

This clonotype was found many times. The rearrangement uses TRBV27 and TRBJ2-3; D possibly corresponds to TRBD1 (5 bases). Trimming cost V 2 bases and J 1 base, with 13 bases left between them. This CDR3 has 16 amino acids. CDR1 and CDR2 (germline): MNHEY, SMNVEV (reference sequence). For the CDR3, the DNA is TGTGCCAGCAGTTTAATTGGGGCGGTGGGCACAGATACGCAGTATTTT. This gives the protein CASSLIGAVGTDTQYF.

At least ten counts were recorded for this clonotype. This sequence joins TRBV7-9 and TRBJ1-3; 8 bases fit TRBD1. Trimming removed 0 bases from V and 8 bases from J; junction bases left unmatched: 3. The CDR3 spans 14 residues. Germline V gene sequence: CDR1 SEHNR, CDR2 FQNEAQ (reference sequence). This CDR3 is CASSLAQGADTIYF. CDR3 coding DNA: TGTGCCAGCAGCTTAGCGCAGGGGGCGGACACCATATATTTT.

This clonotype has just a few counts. Here the CDR3 reads CASSTAQRFYSYEQYF. The CDR3 region has the DNA TGTGCCAGCAGCACTGCCCAGAGATTCTACTCCTACGAGCAGTACTTC. The V gene is TRBV7-2, the J gene TRBJ2-7; no firm D call. Trimming took off 5 bases at V and 0 bases at J, with 17 bases between the two ends. Germline-derived CDR1 and CDR2 are SGHTA and FQGNSA. The CDR3 spans 16 residues.

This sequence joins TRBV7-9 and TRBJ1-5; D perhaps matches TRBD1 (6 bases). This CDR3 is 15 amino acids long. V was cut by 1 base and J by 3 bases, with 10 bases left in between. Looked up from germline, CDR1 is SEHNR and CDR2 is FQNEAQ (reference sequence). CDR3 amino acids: CASSLGDTYNQPQHF. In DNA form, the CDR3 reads TGTGCCAGCAGCTTAGGGGACACCTACAATCAGCCCCAGCATTTT.

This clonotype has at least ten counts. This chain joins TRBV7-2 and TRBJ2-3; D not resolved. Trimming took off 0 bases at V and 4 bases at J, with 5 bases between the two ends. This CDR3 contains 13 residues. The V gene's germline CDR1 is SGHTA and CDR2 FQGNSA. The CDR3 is CASSLAKADTQYF. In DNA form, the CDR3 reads TGTGCCAGCAGCTTAGCAAAAGCAGATACGCAGTATTTT.

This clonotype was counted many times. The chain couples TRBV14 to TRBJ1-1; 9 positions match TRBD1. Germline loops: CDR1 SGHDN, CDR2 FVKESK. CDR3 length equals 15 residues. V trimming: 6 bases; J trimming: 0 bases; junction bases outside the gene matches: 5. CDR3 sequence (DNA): TGTGCCAGCAGTTCTTACAGGGGGCTGAACACTGAAGCTTTCTTT. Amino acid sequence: CASSSYRGLNTEAFF.

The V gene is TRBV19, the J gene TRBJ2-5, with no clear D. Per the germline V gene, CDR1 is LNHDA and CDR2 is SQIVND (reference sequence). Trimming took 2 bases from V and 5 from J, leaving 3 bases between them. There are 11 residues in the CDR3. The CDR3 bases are TGTGCCAGTAGTATATCTGAGACCCAGTACTTC. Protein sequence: CASSISETQYF.

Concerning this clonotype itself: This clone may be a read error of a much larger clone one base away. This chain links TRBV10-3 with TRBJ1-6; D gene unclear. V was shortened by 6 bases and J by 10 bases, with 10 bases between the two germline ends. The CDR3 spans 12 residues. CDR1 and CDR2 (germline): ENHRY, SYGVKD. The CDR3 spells CAIRWDRSPLHF. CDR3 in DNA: TGTGCCATCAGATGGGATAGATCACCCCTCCACTTT.

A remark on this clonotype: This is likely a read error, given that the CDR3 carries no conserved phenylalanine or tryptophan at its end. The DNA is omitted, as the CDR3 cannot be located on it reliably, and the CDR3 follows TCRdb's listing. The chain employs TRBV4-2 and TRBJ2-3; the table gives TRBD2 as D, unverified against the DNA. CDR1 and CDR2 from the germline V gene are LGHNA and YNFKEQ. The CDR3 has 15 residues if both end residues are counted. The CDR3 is CASSQSSGDTETQEV.

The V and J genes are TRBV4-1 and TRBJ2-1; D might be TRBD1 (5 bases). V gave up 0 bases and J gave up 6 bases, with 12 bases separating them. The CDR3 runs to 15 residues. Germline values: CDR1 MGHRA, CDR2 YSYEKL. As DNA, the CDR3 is TGCGCCAGCAGCCAAGACAGGGCCGTGGGCAATGAGCAGTTCTTC. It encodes CASSQDRAVGNEQFF.

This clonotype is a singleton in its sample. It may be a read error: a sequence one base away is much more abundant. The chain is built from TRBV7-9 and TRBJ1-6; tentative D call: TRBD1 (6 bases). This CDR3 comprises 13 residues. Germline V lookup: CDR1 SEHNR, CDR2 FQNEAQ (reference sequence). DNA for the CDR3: TGTGCCAGCGGCTTTCCAGGGGATTCACCCCTCCACTTT. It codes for CASGFPGDSPLHF.

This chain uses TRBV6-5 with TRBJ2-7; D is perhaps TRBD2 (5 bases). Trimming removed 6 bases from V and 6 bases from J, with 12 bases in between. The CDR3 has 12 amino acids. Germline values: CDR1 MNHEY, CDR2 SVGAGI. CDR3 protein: CASRQRGLEQYF. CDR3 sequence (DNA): TGTGCCAGCAGGCAACGAGGGCTCGAGCAGTACTTC.